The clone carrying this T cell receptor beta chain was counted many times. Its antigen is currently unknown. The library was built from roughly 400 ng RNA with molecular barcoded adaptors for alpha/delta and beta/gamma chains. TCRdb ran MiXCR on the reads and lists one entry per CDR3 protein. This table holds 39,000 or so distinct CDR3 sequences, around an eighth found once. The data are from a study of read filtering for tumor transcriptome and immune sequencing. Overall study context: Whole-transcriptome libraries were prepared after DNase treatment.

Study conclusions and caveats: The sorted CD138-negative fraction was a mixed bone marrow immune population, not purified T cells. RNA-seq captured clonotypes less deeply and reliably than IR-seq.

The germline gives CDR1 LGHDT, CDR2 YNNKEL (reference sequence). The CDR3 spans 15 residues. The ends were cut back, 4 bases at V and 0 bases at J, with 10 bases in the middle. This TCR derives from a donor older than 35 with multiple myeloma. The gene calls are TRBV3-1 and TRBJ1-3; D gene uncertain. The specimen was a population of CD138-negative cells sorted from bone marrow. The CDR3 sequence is CASSPRLVSGNTIYF. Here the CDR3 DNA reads TGTGCCAGCAGCCCCCGTTTAGTCTCTGGAAACACCATATATTTT.